These 15 T cell receptor beta chains came from one sample sequenced in a study of cytomegalovirus exposure and HLA in healthy donors (TCRdb year 2017). The method behind the library was the immunoSEQ multiplex PCR assay. For the multiplex PCR, a mixture combining 60 forward primers for TCR Vbeta segments and 13 reverse primers for TCR Jbeta segments was used. Sourced from immuneACCESS, this table was stored by TCRdb with only in-frame sequences that have V and J called. A share of the clones is absent; for the studies checked, an unresolved V gene accounts for under half, and the remainder has no known explanation. The sample table lists some 120,000 clones, more than 60% of them with a count of one. The ten largest clones capture about 3.4% of the sample. The sequenced sample consisted of PBMCs. These receptors all come from a man aged 30 to 39 in good health and CMV-seronegative.

This chain uses TRBV19 with TRBJ1-5; D may be TRBD1 (6 bases). The V and J ends lost 2 bases and 5 bases respectively, with 10 bases between them. Per germline, CDR1 LNHDA and CDR2 SQIVND (reference sequence). CDR3 length: 14 residues. The chain's CDR3 is CASSIRKGDQPQHF. The CDR3 nucleotides read TGTGCCAGTAGTATACGAAAGGGGGATCAGCCCCAGCATTTT.

This rearrangement joins TRBV7-6 to TRBJ2-3; D possibly corresponds to TRBD2 (5 bases). The CDR3 covers 14 residues. Germline V CDR1 and CDR2: SGHVS, FNYEAQ. V was pared by 2 bases and J by 1 base, with 7 bases between. The CDR3 sequence is CASSLRAGTDTQYF. DNA of the CDR3: TGTGCCAGCAGCTTACGAGCGGGCACAGATACGCAGTATTTT. The whole variable domain, remainder taken from reference TRBV7-6 and TRBJ2-3, is GAGVSQSPRYKVTKRGQDVALRCDPISGHVSLYWYRQALGQGPEFLTYFNYEAQQDKSGLPNDRFSAERPEGSISTLTIQRTEQRDSAMYRCASSLRAGTDTQYFGPGTRLTVL.

The gene calls are TRBV7-9 and TRBJ1-4; D call uncertain. This CDR3 has 15 amino acids. Trimming left V 5 bases short and J 7 bases short, with 17 bases between. The germline gives CDR1 SEHNR, CDR2 FQNEAQ (reference sequence). The CDR3 sequence: CASSGWTGKGEKLFF. In nucleotides, the CDR3 is TGTGCCAGCAGCGGGTGGACCGGGAAAGGTGAAAAACTGTTTTTT.

The V call is TRBV4-1, the J call TRBJ2-2; 9 bases match TRBD2. The ends lost 1 base at V and 3 bases at J; junction bases unmatched: 0. This CDR3 spans 15 amino acids. Germline loops: CDR1 MGHRA, CDR2 YSYEKL. CDR3 in DNA: TGCGCCAGCAGCCAAGTAGCGGGAGACACCGGGGAGCTGTTTTTT. Protein product: CASSQVAGDTGELFF.

The V and J genes are TRBV5-5 and TRBJ2-5; unclear D gene. Trimming took 2 bases from V and 5 from J, leaving 13 bases between them. The CDR3 contains 14 residues. Per the germline V gene, CDR1 is SGHKS and CDR2 is YYEKEE (reference sequence). The CDR3 protein is CASSLGTARETQYF. In DNA, the CDR3 is TGTGCCAGCAGCTTAGGTACAGCTCGGGAGACCCAGTACTTC.

The V and J genes are TRBV7-9 and TRBJ2-2; D ambiguous. Per germline, CDR1 SEHNR and CDR2 FQNEAQ (reference sequence). The V and J ends lost 1 base and 8 bases respectively, with 5 bases between them. There are 12 residues in the CDR3. As DNA, the CDR3 is TGTGCCAGCAGCTTAGTTCGGGGGGAGCTGTTTTTT. This gives the protein CASSLVRGELFF.

This clone appeared a single time. CDR3: CASRTGLAYEQFF. The CDR3 DNA reads as TGTGCCAGCAGAACCGGACTAGCGTATGAGCAGTTCTTC. V gene TRBV28 combines with J gene TRBJ2-1; TRBD2 aligns across 9 bases. CDR3 length equals 13 residues. Trimming cost V 6 bases and J 8 bases; bases outside gene matches: 5. Germline V CDR1 and CDR2: MDHEN, SYDVKM.

This sequence joins TRBV7-9 and TRBJ1-5, with D tentatively TRBD1 (6 bases). The germline CDR1 and CDR2 sequences are SEHNR and FQNEAQ (reference sequence). Between the trimmed V and J ends, which lost 4 bases and 7 bases, there was a span of 14 bases. CDR3 length: 14 amino acids. The CDR3 sequence: CASSWGGPEQPQHF. The CDR3 DNA is TGTGCCAGCAGCTGGGGGGGGCCGGAACAGCCCCAGCATTTT.

The chain combines TRBV28 with TRBJ2-7; a weak D match, TRBD1 (6 bases). The V end lost 3 bases, the J end lost 4 bases, and 19 bases lay between the germline ends. This CDR3 contains 16 residues. Germline values: CDR1 MDHEN, CDR2 SYDVKM. DNA for the CDR3: TGTGCCAGCAGTTTTCAAGGTGGACAGCAGGGGTACGAGCAGTACTTC. Its protein product is CASSFQGGQQGYEQYF.

This chain uses TRBV7-2 with TRBJ1-2, with 7 positions matching TRBD1. Germline V gene lookup returns CDR1 SGHTA and CDR2 FQGNSA. Trimming removed 6 bases from V and 12 bases from J; junction bases left unmatched: 10. The CDR3 is 12 amino acids. The CDR3 region is CASSLGQSRDTF. The CDR3 DNA reads TGTGCCAGCAGTCTGGGACAGTCGAGGGACACCTTC.

This sequence joins TRBV5-4 and TRBJ2-2; D call uncertain. V was trimmed by 2 bases and J by 1 base, leaving 12 bases between them. Per the germline V gene, CDR1 is SGHNT and CDR2 is YYREEE (reference sequence). This CDR3 has 16 amino acids. The CDR3 bases are TGTGCCAGCAGCTTCGAAATCGGCGGGAACACCGGGGAGCTGTTTTTT. This sequence encodes CASSFEIGGNTGELFF.

In its sample, this clone was seen a few times. The chain employs TRBV9 and TRBJ2-1, with 9 bases aligning to TRBD2. Unmatched junction bases numbered 9, after V lost 7 bases and J lost 10 bases. The germline V gene encodes CDR1 SGDLS and CDR2 YYNGEE. The length of the CDR3 is 13 residues. Here the CDR3 reads CASGAGGGNEQFF. The DNA of the CDR3 is TGTGCCAGCGGGGCGGGAGGGGGTAACGAGCAGTTCTTC.

This chain links TRBV19 with TRBJ2-2; weak D call: TRBD1 (6 bases). V was trimmed by 5 bases and J by 2 bases, leaving 18 bases between them. CDR1 and CDR2 from the germline V gene are LNHDA and SQIVND (reference sequence). This CDR3 region has 17 residues. Here the CDR3 DNA reads TGTGCCAGTAGTCCCTTAGGACAGATTCCTAACACCGGGGAGCTGTTTTTT. Encoded protein: CASSPLGQIPNTGELFF.

The chain recombines TRBV6-1 with TRBJ2-2, with D possibly being TRBD2 (6 bases). This CDR3 is built from 16 residues. The ends were cut back, 0 bases at V and 4 bases at J, with 12 bases in the middle. Germline CDR1 and CDR2: MNHNS and SASEGT. Here the CDR3 reads CASSEAGGTITGELFF. CDR3 DNA: TGTGCCAGCAGTGAAGCTGGCGGGACGATCACCGGGGAGCTGTTTTTT.

Only one count was recorded for this clone. The chain combines TRBV30 with TRBJ1-4; D not certain. Trimming took 2 bases from V and 7 from J, leaving 14 bases between them. Per the germline V gene, CDR1 is GTSNPN and CDR2 is SVGIG (reference sequence). This CDR3 contains 14 residues. CDR3 DNA: TGTGCCTGGAGTATCGGGGTGTTTGGTGAAAAACTGTTTTTT. Translating gives CAWSIGVFGEKLFF.